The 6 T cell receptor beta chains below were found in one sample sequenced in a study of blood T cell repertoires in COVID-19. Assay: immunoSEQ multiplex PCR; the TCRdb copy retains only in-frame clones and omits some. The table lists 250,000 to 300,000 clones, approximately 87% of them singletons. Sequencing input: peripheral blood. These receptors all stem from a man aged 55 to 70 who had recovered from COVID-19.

Here the CDR3 DNA reads TGCAGCGTTGAAATGCAGGGGACAGATACGCAGTATTTT. It translates to CSVEMQGTDTQYF. The gene calls are TRBV29-1 and TRBJ2-3; D is possibly TRBD1 (6 bases). The germline V gene has CDR1 SQVTM and CDR2 ANQGSEA. The CDR3 length is 13 residues. Trimming cost V 2 bases and J 3 bases, with 9 bases left between them.

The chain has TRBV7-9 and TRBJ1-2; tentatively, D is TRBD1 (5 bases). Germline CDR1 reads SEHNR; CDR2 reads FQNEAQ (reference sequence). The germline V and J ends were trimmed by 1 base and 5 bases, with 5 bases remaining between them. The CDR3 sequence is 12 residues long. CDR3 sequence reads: CASSLEGYGYTF. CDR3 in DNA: TGTGCCAGCAGCTTAGAGGGGTATGGCTACACCTTC.

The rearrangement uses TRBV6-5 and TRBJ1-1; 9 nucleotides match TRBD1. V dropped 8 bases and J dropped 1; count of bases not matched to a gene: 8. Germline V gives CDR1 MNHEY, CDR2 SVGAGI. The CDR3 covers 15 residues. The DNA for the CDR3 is TGTGCCAGCCACAGGGGGCGTATGGGGAACACTGAAGCTTTCTTT. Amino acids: CASHRGRMGNTEAFF.

CDR3 loop: CASSRSVGASSYEQYF. DNA of the CDR3: TGCGCCAGCAGCCGGAGCGTAGGGGCGAGCTCCTACGAGCAGTACTTC. J is TRBJ2-7 and V is TRBV4-1; a possible D gene is TRBD1 (5 bases). Trimming removed 4 bases from V and 0 bases from J, with 16 bases in between. The length of the CDR3 is 16 residues. CDR1 MGHRA and CDR2 YSYEKL come from the germline V gene.

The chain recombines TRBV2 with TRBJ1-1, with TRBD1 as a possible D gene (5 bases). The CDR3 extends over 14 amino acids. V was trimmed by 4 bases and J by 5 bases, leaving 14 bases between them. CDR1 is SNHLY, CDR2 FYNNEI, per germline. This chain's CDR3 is CASSVRQKGTEAFF. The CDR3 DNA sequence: TGTGCCAGCAGTGTAAGGCAGAAGGGGACTGAAGCTTTCTTT.

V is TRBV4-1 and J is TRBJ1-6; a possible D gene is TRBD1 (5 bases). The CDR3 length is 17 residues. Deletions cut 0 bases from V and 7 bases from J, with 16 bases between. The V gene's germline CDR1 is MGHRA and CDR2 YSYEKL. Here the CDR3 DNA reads TGCGCCAGCAGCCAAGATTTTACGCGGGACTTAAATTCACCCCTCCACTTT. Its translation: CASSQDFTRDLNSPLHF.